This entry lists 26 T cell receptor beta chains sequenced from one sample in a study of blood T cell repertoires in COVID-19. The table came from immunoSEQ multiplex PCR; TCRdb's copy has only in-frame clones and leaves some out. Of 200,000 to 250,000 clones in the sample, around 80% were seen once. Sequencing used peripheral blood. The source of these receptors is a woman older than 75 with acute or convalescent COVID-19.

The chain employs TRBV5-1 and TRBJ1-2; D might be TRBD1 (6 bases). Germline CDR1 is SGHRS and CDR2 is YFSETQ. The CDR3 consists of 15 residues. V was pared by 0 bases and J by 2 bases, with 11 bases between. As DNA, the CDR3 is TGCGCCAGCAGCTTGGACCCTACAGGGAACTATGGCTACACCTTC. It codes for CASSLDPTGNYGYTF.

The chain recombines TRBV7-3 with TRBJ2-1, with D possibly matching TRBD1 (6 bases). V lost 5 bases and J lost 5, with 16 bases in between. Germline CDR1 is SGHTA and CDR2 is FQGTGA. CDR3 size: 15 residues. In DNA, the CDR3 is TGTGCCAGCAGCATACAGGGTGGAATCAACAATGAGCAGTTCTTC. As protein: CASSIQGGINNEQFF.

This chain connects TRBV20-1 to TRBJ2-4, with a tentative D call TRBD1 (6 bases). V lost 6 bases and J 8 bases, leaving 11 bases between the germline ends. This CDR3 region has 11 residues. Germline lookup yields CDR1 DFQATT and CDR2 SNEGSKA (reference sequence). The CDR3 DNA sequence: TGCAGTGCCCAGCAGGGGTACATTCAGTACTTC. Protein: CSAQQGYIQYF.

The rearrangement links TRBV6-6 to TRBJ1-1, with TRBD1 matching over 9 bases. V dropped 7 bases and J dropped 3; count of bases not matched to a gene: 6. The CDR3 is 14 residues long. CDR1 MNHNY and CDR2 SVGAGI come from the germline V gene (reference sequence). CDR3 loop: CASTEQGADTEAFF. The CDR3 DNA sequence: TGTGCCAGCACCGAACAGGGGGCGGACACTGAAGCTTTCTTT.

J is TRBJ1-2 and V is TRBV5-4; a possible D gene is TRBD1 (6 bases). CDR3 length equals 14 residues. The V gene's germline CDR1 is SGHNT and CDR2 YYREEE (reference sequence). Trimming shortened V by 0 bases and J by 4 bases, and 10 bases separated the two germline ends. In nucleotides, the CDR3 is TGTGCCAGCAGCTTGGGTGGACAGTTCTATGGCTACACCTTC. Residues: CASSLGGQFYGYTF.

J is TRBJ2-1 and V is TRBV10-3, with D unresolved. From germline, CDR1 is ENHRY and CDR2 SYGVKD. Trimming left V 3 bases short and J 5 bases short, with 11 bases between. This CDR3 spans 14 amino acids. The CDR3 nucleotides read TGTGCCATCAGTGACCTGGGCCAGCACAATGAGCAGTTCTTC. Protein: CAISDLGQHNEQFF.

The chain uses TRBV11-2 and TRBJ2-5; maybe TRBD1 (6 bases). This CDR3 comprises 13 residues. The germline V gene encodes CDR1 SGHAT and CDR2 FQNNGV. Trimming shortened V by 5 bases and J by 4 bases, and 11 bases separated the two germline ends. CDR3 coding DNA: TGTGCCAGCAGCCGGACAGTCGCAGAGACCCAGTACTTC. As protein: CASSRTVAETQYF.

The chain has TRBV11-2 and TRBJ1-6; tentative D call: TRBD1 (6 bases). There are 15 residues in the CDR3. V shed 4 bases and J shed 7 bases, with 14 bases lying between them. Germline V gives CDR1 SGHAT, CDR2 FQNNGV. DNA of the CDR3: TGTGCCAGCAGCTCGCGACAGGTGGGGAATTCACCCCTCCACTTT. Translating gives CASSSRQVGNSPLHF.

This sequence joins TRBV6-6 and TRBJ2-3; D call uncertain. Germline CDR1 MNHNY, CDR2 SVGAGI (reference sequence). The CDR3 runs 12 residues. Trimming shortened V by 6 bases and J by 6 bases, and 10 bases separated the two germline ends. DNA of the CDR3: TGTGCCAGCAGCCACAGCTCTGATACGCAGTATTTT. Its translation: CASSHSSDTQYF.

This clone was counted a single time. V and J are TRBV19 and TRBJ2-7; 8 nucleotides match TRBD1. Germline CDR1 is LNHDA and CDR2 is SQIVND (reference sequence). The V gene end was trimmed by 4 bases and the J gene end by 3 bases; junction bases not matched to a gene: 8. The CDR3 covers 15 residues. The CDR3 here is CASSTTARGLYEQYF. CDR3 coding DNA: TGTGCCAGTAGTACCACGGCCAGGGGGCTCTACGAGCAGTACTTC. Based on the CDR3 plus reference TRBV19 and TRBJ2-7, the full variable domain is DGGITQSPKYLFRKEGQNVTLSCEQNLNHDAMYWYRQDPGQGLRLIYYSQIVNDFQKGDIAEGYSVSREKKESFPLTVTSAQKNPTAFYLCASSTTARGLYEQYFGPGTRLTVT.

The chain recombines TRBV29-1 with TRBJ2-7, with 7 bases fitting TRBD1. The CDR3 extends over 13 amino acids. Losses at the gene ends were 7 bases for V and 2 bases for J; bases not matched to a gene: 8. Germline V gene lookup returns CDR1 SQVTM and CDR2 ANQGSEA. CDR3 sequence (DNA): TGCAGCGCCGGGACAGCTAGAGCCTACGAGCAGTACTTC. Residues: CSAGTARAYEQYF.

This clone was detected only a few times. The V and J genes are TRBV6-6 and TRBJ1-2, with TRBD1 identical over 7 bases. Germline CDR1 reads MNHNY; CDR2 reads SVGAGI (reference sequence). The CDR3 spans 14 residues. V dropped 5 bases and J dropped 2; count of bases not matched to a gene: 5. The CDR3 DNA reads as TGTGCCAGCAGTCAGGGACAGCTAAACTATGGCTACACCTTC. It yields the protein CASSQGQLNYGYTF.

Here the CDR3 reads CATSDAGQGAGYTF. DNA of the CDR3: TGTGCCACCAGTGACGCGGGACAGGGGGCTGGCTACACCTTC. This chain joins TRBV24-1 and TRBJ1-2, with TRBD1 matching 12 bases. V dropped 4 bases and J dropped 7; count of bases not matched to a gene: 3. The CDR3 has 14 residues. Germline V CDR1 and CDR2: KGHDR, SFDVKD.

The chain carries TRBV4-3 and TRBJ2-3; unclear D gene. CDR1 is LGHNA, CDR2 YSLEER, per germline. This CDR3 is built from 14 residues. V was trimmed by 0 bases and J by 2 bases, leaving 6 bases between them. The CDR3 loop is CASSQEPYTDTQYF. CDR3 nucleotides: TGCGCCAGCAGCCAAGAGCCCTACACAGATACGCAGTATTTT.

The sample holds a few counts of this clone. The sample carries other DNA sequences with the same CDR3. V usage is TRBV2 and J usage is TRBJ1-5; D is undetermined. The V end lost 4 bases, the J end lost 4 bases, and 8 bases lay between the germline ends. The CDR3 runs 13 residues. Germline V gene sequence: CDR1 SNHLY, CDR2 FYNNEI. The CDR3 DNA reads as TGTGCCAGCAGTGGGCAGTCTAATCAGCCCCAGCATTTT. Amino acids: CASSGQSNQPQHF. The full variable domain, completed using reference TRBV2 and TRBJ1-5, is EPEVTQTPSHQVTQMGQEVILRCVPISNHLYFYWYRQILGQKVEFLVSFYNNEISEKSEIFDDQFSVERPDGSNFTLKIRSTKLEDSAMYFCASSGQSNQPQHFGDGTRLSIL.

The chain links TRBV19 to TRBJ2-1; 8 positions agree with TRBD2. The CDR3 has 15 residues. J lost 4 bases, V lost 3 bases, and 5 bases had no gene match. CDR1 and CDR2 from the germline V gene are LNHDA and SQIVND (reference sequence). The CDR3 here is CASSIDSGVYNEQFF. CDR3 bases: TGTGCCAGTAGTATCGATAGCGGGGTTTACAATGAGCAGTTCTTC. The full variable domain, in which reference TRBV19 and TRBJ2-1 provide the parts outside the CDR3, is DGGITQSPKYLFRKEGQNVTLSCEQNLNHDAMYWYRQDPGQGLRLIYYSQIVNDFQKGDIAEGYSVSREKKESFPLTVTSAQKNPTAFYLCASSIDSGVYNEQFFGPGTRLTVL.

The J gene is TRBJ1-3, the V gene TRBV6-5, with TRBD1 as a possible D gene (5 bases). CDR1 and CDR2 from the germline V gene are MNHEY and SVGAGI. The V end lost 5 bases, the J end lost 1 base, and 12 bases lay between the germline ends. CDR3 length: 15 amino acids. The CDR3 coding sequence is TGTGCCAGCAGTCCCCTCCAGGGTTCTGGAAACACCATATATTTT. Protein product: CASSPLQGSGNTIYF.

The chain recombines TRBV4-1 with TRBJ2-2; 9 bases are a match to TRBD2. The V gene end was trimmed by 8 bases and the J gene end by 0 bases; junction bases not matched to a gene: 7. Germline V gene lookup returns CDR1 MGHRA and CDR2 YSYEKL. The CDR3 runs 16 residues. The CDR3 DNA reads as TGCGCCAGCTCAAGACTAGCGGACGCGAACACCGGGGAGCTGTTTTTT. Translation gives CASSRLADANTGELFF.

This clone has a single count. One junction end does not reproduce the germline sequence, and a read error may be involved. The CDR3 reads CASSADGWGYTF. The DNA for the CDR3 is TGTGCCAGCAGCGCGGACGGGTGGGGCTATACCTTC. The rearrangement uses TRBV9 and TRBJ1-2; possible D gene TRBD1, 5 bases. CDR3 length equals 12 residues. Germline V gene lookup returns CDR1 SGDLS and CDR2 YYNGEE.

The chain carries TRBV5-4 and TRBJ1-6; D gene unclear. Trimming stripped 0 bases from V and 6 bases from J, with 10 bases between. This CDR3 comprises 15 residues. Germline CDR1 SGHNT, CDR2 YYREEE (reference sequence). The CDR3 nucleotides are TGTGCCAGCAGCTTGGGGCGGGGAACTAATTCACCCCTCCACTTT. Translation gives CASSLGRGTNSPLHF.

V is TRBV7-6 and J is TRBJ1-1, with 9 nucleotides matching TRBD1. Per the germline V gene, CDR1 is SGHVS and CDR2 is FNYEAQ. This CDR3 spans 15 amino acids. The V and J ends lost 4 bases and 1 base, in that order; junction bases with no gene match: 4. DNA of the CDR3: TGTGCCAGCAGCTCACGGACAGGGGCGAACACTGAAGCTTTCTTT. Translated, it gives CASSSRTGANTEAFF.

The chain employs TRBV2 and TRBJ2-2; D call uncertain. V lost 7 bases, J lost 5 bases, and 8 bases lay in between. The CDR3 totals 12 residues. Germline CDR1 SNHLY, CDR2 FYNNEI. In DNA form, the CDR3 reads TGTGCCAGCAATTTGAGGACCGGGGAGCTGTTTTTT. Translated, it gives CASNLRTGELFF.

This clone was observed many times. J is TRBJ2-7 and V is TRBV7-2; a possible D gene is TRBD2 (6 bases). Trimming took off 6 bases at V and 9 bases at J, with 15 bases between the two ends. CDR1 and CDR2 (germline): SGHTA, FQGNSA. The length of the CDR3 is 12 residues. CDR3: CASSDFVGGQYF. The CDR3 coding sequence is TGTGCCAGCAGTGACTTTGTGGGAGGGCAGTACTTC.

The chain joins TRBV3-1 (or the pseudogene TRBV3-2) to TRBJ2-1, with TRBD2 as a possible D gene (5 bases). Deletions cut 0 bases from V and 8 bases from J, with 17 bases between. The germline V gene encodes CDR1 LGHDT and CDR2 YNNKEL (reference sequence). This CDR3 comprises 16 residues. CDR3 loop: CASSQDPRLLSYEQFF. CDR3 sequence (DNA): TGTGCCAGCAGCCAAGATCCCAGACTACTATCGTATGAGCAGTTCTTC.

The chain links TRBV11-2 to TRBJ2-2, with D uncertain. The V and J ends lost 1 base and 8 bases respectively, with 8 bases between them. The CDR3 length is 13 residues. CDR1 is SGHAT and CDR2 is FQNNGV in the germline V gene. CDR3 region: CASSLGAPGELFF. The DNA for the CDR3 is TGTGCCAGCAGCTTAGGGGCTCCGGGGGAGCTGTTTTTT.

The chain couples TRBV20-1 to TRBJ1-4; unclear D gene. The CDR3 is 13 residues long. Between the trimmed V and J ends, which lost 3 bases and 4 bases, there was a span of 9 bases. The germline gives CDR1 DFQATT, CDR2 SNEGSKA (reference sequence). CDR3 nucleotides: TGCAGTGCTAGTGAACAGTTTAATGAAAAACTGTTTTTT. Amino acids: CSASEQFNEKLFF.